This T cell receptor beta chain was observed in a study of T cells in Graves' hyperthyroidism and ophthalmopathy. Study context: Prior to any treatment, at the point of initial diagnosis, peripheral blood was collected. Regarding the study as a whole: In simple terms, a model built on 13 V-J features told ophthalmopathy apart from stable hyperthyroidism.

Disease lasting under 3 months, a NOSPECS grade of at least 4, and a Clinical Activity Score of at least 3 were features of the ophthalmopathy patients. The PBMCs had their origin in 10 ml of fresh peripheral blood. The TCR beta CDR3 regions underwent amplification using RNA transcripts as the source. First-round RT-PCR with HTBI primers amplified the TCR CDR3 region. TCRdb itself ran the multiplex PCR reads through MiXCR, one entry per CDR3 protein. Altogether a few hundred thousand distinct CDR3 sequences are present, 17% being singletons, with the ten largest covering 15% to 20%. This CDR3 is built from 12 residues. Looked up from germline, CDR1 is MNHEY and CDR2 is SVGEGT. V dropped 6 bases and J dropped 9 bases, with 13 bases sitting between them. Details on this clonotype: The target antigen is unknown.

The sequenced sample was blood. The TCR was taken from a woman aged 18-29 years with Graves' ophthalmopathy. The rearrangement links TRBV6-2 or TRBV6-3 to TRBJ2-3; D remains unclear. In nucleotides, the CDR3 is TGTGCCAGCAGCCCCCCTACCCTCACGCAGTATTTT. It translates to CASSPPTLTQYF.